The clone carrying this TCR beta chain occurred many times. The germline V and J ends were trimmed by 2 bases and 2 bases, with 4 bases remaining between them. The CDR3 loop spans 12 amino acids. Germline V gene lookup returns CDR1 MNHEY and CDR2 SVGEGT. This entry comes from a study of Graves' ophthalmopathy and Graves' hyperthyroidism. Amplification targeted the TCR beta CDR3 regions, with RNA transcripts as the source material. The first-round RT-PCR employed HTBI primers together with the Qiagen OneStep RT-PCR kit. A multiplex PCR was then performed as the second round. In TCRdb, the multiplex PCR reads were re-called with MiXCR into one record per CDR3 protein. The sample carries roughly 380,000 distinct CDR3 sequences, approximately 15% recorded once.

The TCR originated in a woman aged 18-35 years with stable Graves' hyperthyroidism. The chain has TRBV6-2 or TRBV6-3 and TRBJ2-7; D gene uncertain. Material for sequencing was peripheral blood. The CDR3 region is CASSYVPYEQYF. The CDR3 coding sequence is TGTGCCAGCAGTTACGTCCCCTACGAGCAGTACTTC.